This T cell receptor beta chain was sequenced for a study of blood T cell repertoires in COVID-19. Study in general: COVID-19 samples from acute and convalescent phases originated in the United States, Italy and Spain. PBMCs, B-cell-depleted T cells, or T cells provided the cDNA or gDNA that made up the material.

Under the authors' procedure: The authors estimated nucleated cell counts from reference gene primer amplification. Produced via immunoSEQ multiplex PCR; TCRdb's table is partial and in-frame only. For V, J and clone size, that table is used; D and trimming come from the DNA. The sample carries about 220,000 clones, 84% recorded once. V was pared by 2 bases and J by 4 bases, with 5 bases between. The germline V gene encodes CDR1 MRHNA and CDR2 SNTAGT. The CDR3 has 13 amino acids. This TCR was recovered from a woman aged 55-70 years who had recovered from COVID-19. V is TRBV6-4 and J is TRBJ2-2, with D possibly TRBD1 on 5 matching bases. The specimen sequenced was peripheral blood. CDR3: CASSDRGTGELFF. The CDR3 region has the DNA TGTGCCAGCAGTGACAGGGGCACCGGGGAGCTGTTTTTT.